This T cell receptor beta chain came from a study of blood T cell repertoires in COVID-19. Study as a whole: Both acute and convalescent COVID-19 samples were obtained from the United States, Italy and Spain. Sources were T cells, B-cell-depleted T cells, or PBMCs; the material itself was cDNA or gDNA.

All enrollees were about 18 to 100 years old and from about 25 US areas. Cohort allocation depended upon clinical history that participants reported. Assay used: immunoSEQ multiplex PCR; TCRdb lists only in-frame clones, some missing. The sample consists of fewer than 350,000 clones, over 80% of them appearing once. The sequenced material came from PBMCs or T cells enriched from blood (not recorded which). The clonotype was recovered from a woman aged 25 to 45 with acute COVID-19.

The CDR3 is CASSQVGTGRNSPLHF. CDR3 sequence (DNA): TGCGCCAGCAGCCAAGTGGGGACAGGGAGGAATTCACCCCTCCACTTT. V gene TRBV4-1 combines with J gene TRBJ1-6; 9 nucleotides line up with TRBD1. The CDR3 runs 16 residues. The V gene's germline CDR1 is MGHRA and CDR2 YSYEKL. The V and J ends lost 1 base and 7 bases, in that order; junction bases with no gene match: 5.